Listed below are T cell receptor beta chains from one sample, sequenced in a study of control samples from healthy donors and cancer patients. The protocol was immunoSEQ multiplex PCR, while the TCRdb copy is restricted to in-frame clones and leaves out a portion. Of some 70,000 clones in the sample, approximately 80% were seen once. Sequencing used PBMCs. The receptors were sampled from a woman aged 45-65 years with lung cancer. Both conserved end residues are part of each CDR3. Each record gives: J gene, D gene, clone size, V gene, CDR3 protein, CDR3 DNA. The D gene is left open where the match is weak. Clone size is stated in some rows and not others, as once, few, many or a class when expanded.

j_gene: TRBJ1-2
d_gene: NA
abundance: NA
v_gene: TRBV29-1
CDR3aa: CSVETANYGYTF
CDR3nt: TGCAGCGTTGAGACGGCTAACTATGGCTACACCTTC

j_gene: TRBJ1-1
d_gene: TRBD1
abundance: NA
v_gene: TRBV28
CDR3aa: CASIEEGQGLNTEAFF
CDR3nt: TGTGCCAGCATCGAAGAGGGACAGGGACTGAACACTGAAGCTTTCTTT

j_gene: TRBJ2-3
d_gene: NA
abundance: few
v_gene: TRBV5-1
CDR3aa: CASSAVTPTDTQYF
CDR3nt: TGCGCCAGCAGCGCTGTTACCCCTACAGATACGCAGTATTTT

j_gene: TRBJ1-2
d_gene: NA
abundance: NA
v_gene: TRBV7-9
CDR3aa: CASSPERGVGVGYTF
CDR3nt: TGTGCCAGCAGCCCTGAGAGGGGTGTTGGGGTTGGCTACACCTTC

j_gene: TRBJ1-5
d_gene: NA
abundance: NA
v_gene: TRBV6-5
CDR3aa: CASMSGPNQPQHF
CDR3nt: TGTGCCAGCATGTCAGGGCCCAATCAGCCCCAGCATTTT

j_gene: TRBJ2-1
d_gene: NA
abundance: NA
v_gene: TRBV29-1
CDR3aa: CSVVEEGRNEQFF
CDR3nt: TGCAGCGTTGTAGAGGAGGGGCGGAATGAGCAGTTCTTC

j_gene: TRBJ1-5
d_gene: TRBD1
abundance: once
v_gene: TRBV6-2/TRBV6-3
CDR3aa: CASSYRWGWPGQGDNQPQHF
CDR3nt: TGTGCCAGCAGTTACAGATGGGGATGGCCGGGACAGGGGGATAATCAGCCCCAGCATTTT

j_gene: TRBJ2-2
d_gene: NA
abundance: once
v_gene: TRBV2
CDR3aa: CASTIQRAGTGELFF
CDR3nt: TGTGCCAGCACCATTCAGAGGGCGGGCACCGGGGAGCTGTTTTTT

j_gene: TRBJ1-4
d_gene: TRBD1
abundance: NA
v_gene: TRBV7-8
CDR3aa: CASSRQGSWEKLFF
CDR3nt: TGTGCCAGCAGCCGACAGGGTTCATGGGAAAAACTGTTTTTT

j_gene: TRBJ1-2
d_gene: NA
abundance: NA
v_gene: TRBV18
CDR3aa: CASSPFGTDGYTF
CDR3nt: TGTGCCAGCTCACCCTTTGGAACGGATGGCTACACCTTC

j_gene: TRBJ1-3
d_gene: NA
abundance: NA
v_gene: TRBV7-2
CDR3aa: CASSLQVSSGNTIYF
CDR3nt: TGTGCCAGCAGCTTGCAGGTCAGCTCTGGAAACACCATATATTTT

j_gene: TRBJ2-5
d_gene: NA
abundance: NA
v_gene: TRBV6-4
CDR3aa: CASSEGTKETQYF
CDR3nt: TGTGCCAGCAGTGAGGGGACCAAAGAGACCCAGTACTTC

j_gene: TRBJ2-7
d_gene: NA
abundance: NA
v_gene: TRBV9
CDR3aa: CASSSVGDKSYEQYF
CDR3nt: TGTGCCAGCAGCTCTGTAGGGGACAAGTCCTACGAGCAGTACTTC

j_gene: TRBJ1-1
d_gene: NA
abundance: NA
v_gene: TRBV25-1
CDR3aa: CASSDPHSYTEAFF
CDR3nt: TGTGCCAGCAGTGACCCACACAGTTACACTGAAGCTTTCTTT

j_gene: TRBJ1-5
d_gene: NA
abundance: NA
v_gene: TRBV27
CDR3aa: CASSLSREYQPQHF
CDR3nt: TGTGCCAGCAGTTTAAGCAGGGAATACCAGCCCCAGCATTTT

j_gene: TRBJ2-7
d_gene: TRBD1
abundance: few
v_gene: TRBV27
CDR3aa: CASSDTGGAFYEQYF
CDR3nt: TGTGCCAGCAGCGATACAGGGGGAGCTTTCTACGAGCAGTACTTC

j_gene: TRBJ1-1
d_gene: TRBD1
abundance: NA
v_gene: TRBV5-1
CDR3aa: CASSLGQGWLGTEAFF
CDR3nt: TGCGCCAGCAGCTTGGGACAGGGATGGCTGGGGACTGAAGCTTTCTTT

j_gene: TRBJ1-6
d_gene: TRBD1
abundance: NA
v_gene: TRBV4-3
CDR3aa: CASSQDRDNSPLHF
CDR3nt: TGCGCCAGCAGCCAGGACAGGGATAATTCACCCCTCCACTTT

j_gene: TRBJ1-2
d_gene: TRBD1
abundance: NA
v_gene: TRBV2
CDR3aa: CASRGDSYGYTF
CDR3nt: TGTGCCAGCAGAGGGGACAGCTATGGCTACACCTTC

j_gene: TRBJ1-2
d_gene: NA
abundance: NA
v_gene: TRBV2
CDR3aa: CASSEGVNYGYTF
CDR3nt: TGTGCCAGCAGTGAAGGGGTTAACTATGGCTACACCTTC

j_gene: TRBJ1-1
d_gene: TRBD1
abundance: NA
v_gene: TRBV2
CDR3aa: CASTDRGRAFF
CDR3nt: TGTGCCAGCACAGACAGGGGCCGAGCTTTCTTT

j_gene: TRBJ2-5
d_gene: NA
abundance: few
v_gene: TRBV15
CDR3aa: CATSTTPQETQYF
CDR3nt: TGTGCCACCAGCACGACACCGCAAGAGACCCAGTACTTC

j_gene: TRBJ2-3
d_gene: TRBD2
abundance: NA
v_gene: TRBV24-1
CDR3aa: CATSDHGASGGADTQYF
CDR3nt: TGTGCCACCAGTGACCACGGGGCTAGCGGGGGGGCAGATACGCAGTATTTT

j_gene: TRBJ2-2
d_gene: NA
abundance: NA
v_gene: TRBV5-4
CDR3aa: CAIPGPRTGELFF
CDR3nt: TGTGCCATCCCAGGTCCACGGACCGGGGAGCTGTTTTTT

j_gene: TRBJ1-2
d_gene: TRBD1
abundance: once
v_gene: TRBV7-8
CDR3aa: CASSLRTGGRGYTF
CDR3nt: TGTGCCAGCAGCTTACGAACAGGGGGCCGTGGCTACACCTTC

j_gene: TRBJ1-5
d_gene: NA
abundance: NA
v_gene: TRBV4-1
CDR3aa: CASSQAGGLNQPQHF
CDR3nt: TGCGCCAGCAGCCAAGCGGGGGGGTTGAATCAGCCCCAGCATTTT

j_gene: TRBJ2-3
d_gene: TRBD2
abundance: NA
v_gene: TRBV5-4
CDR3aa: CASSLGTGGTTDTQYF
CDR3nt: TGTGCCAGCAGCTTGGGGACGGGGGGGACAACAGATACGCAGTATTTT

j_gene: TRBJ1-4
d_gene: NA
abundance: NA
v_gene: TRBV5-1
CDR3aa: CASSLAGQGVEKLFF
CDR3nt: TGCGCCAGCAGCTTGGCCGGGCAGGGAGTTGAAAAACTGTTTTTT

j_gene: TRBJ1-2
d_gene: NA
abundance: few
v_gene: TRBV7-2
CDR3aa: CASSFWGGRYGYTF
CDR3nt: TGTGCCAGCAGCTTTTGGGGGGGCCGTTATGGCTACACCTTC

j_gene: TRBJ1-1
d_gene: TRBD1
abundance: NA
v_gene: TRBV28
CDR3aa: CASSFDRATEAFF
CDR3nt: TGTGCCAGCAGTTTCGACAGGGCCACTGAAGCTTTCTTT

j_gene: TRBJ1-6
d_gene: NA
abundance: NA
v_gene: TRBV5-4
CDR3aa: CASSLEVTRTDSPLHF
CDR3nt: TGTGCCAGCAGCTTGGAGGTGACAAGGACCGATTCACCCCTCCACTTT

j_gene: TRBJ1-2
d_gene: TRBD1
abundance: NA
v_gene: TRBV3-1/TRBV3-2
CDR3aa: CASSQDDRGYGYTF
CDR3nt: TGTGCCAGCAGCCAAGATGACAGGGGCTATGGCTACACCTTC